This T cell receptor (beta chain) is drawn from a study of T cell responses to AZD1222 COVID-19 vaccine. Trimming cost V 4 bases and J 5 bases, with 11 bases left between them. The V gene's germline CDR1 is MNHEY and CDR2 SVGEGT. This CDR3 is built from 13 residues. Study-wide results and limits: Nearly half of spike-specific TCRs reportedly target variant regions that are unmutated in the B.1.351 and B.1.1.7 variants. Baseline antibody screening turned up just a handful of seropositive AZD1222 recipients. White British people made up most donors, females outnumbered males, and clonal diversity was possibly underestimated.

Concerning this clone itself: What it binds is not known.

Profiling relied on immunoSEQ multiplex PCR, and the TCRdb table lists in-frame clones only, not all of them. The table shows approximately 150,000 clones, with approximately 89% occurring only once. The gene calls are TRBV6-2 or TRBV6-3 and TRBJ2-5; TRBD2 is a possible D gene (6 bases). This receptor was obtained from an adult who received the AZD1222 COVID-19 vaccine. Material: peripheral blood, obtained 28 days after the second AZD1222 dose. In nucleotides, the CDR3 is TGTGCCAGCAGTTGGCTAGCGAGGGAGACCCAGTACTTC. It is translated as CASSWLARETQYF.